The sequence of this T cell receptor (beta chain) was determined in a study of post-analysis software for immune sequencing data. In the study overall: Included among the disease courses, which were recorded for the cohort, were relapsing-remitting, secondary progressive and progressive-relapsing multiple sclerosis. The study's findings and limits: In multiple sclerosis, normalized Chao1 diversity was significantly below that of controls. Roughly five TRBV segments were more frequent in patients than controls; TRBV5-6, TRBV5-1 and TRBV20-1 belonged to this group.

Points on this clonotype: What it binds is unknown.

Libraries were made from TCR beta cDNA, and they carried unique molecular identifiers. Researchers reported roughly 0.5 million cDNA molecules coming from roughly 0.93 to 9.6 million T cells. TCRdb itself ran the PCR reads through MiXCR, one entry per CDR3 protein. The table has a few hundred thousand distinct CDR3 sequences, less than 35% seen once. Germline CDR1 reads SGHAT; CDR2 reads FQNNGV. The CDR3 extends over 14 amino acids. V gave up 6 bases and J gave up 3 bases, with 14 bases separating them. Sequenced sample: blood. This chain links TRBV11-2 with TRBJ2-5; D tentatively fits TRBD1 or TRBD2 (6 bases each). The receptor was isolated from a girl aged 10 to 17 with multiple sclerosis. The CDR3 loop reads CASRKGGFKETQYF. CDR3 DNA: TGTGCCAGCAGAAAGGGGGGTTTTAAAGAGACCCAGTACTTC.